This TCR beta chain was found in a study of blood T cells in healthy people across ages. General study results and limits: As age increased, TCR beta diversity per million T cells fell in a roughly linear fashion.

Sample-barcoded 5' priming and a J-beta primer mix drove a second PCR of about 6 to 12 cycles. TCRdb analysed the 5' RACE reads with MiXCR anew, one entry per CDR3 protein. Of more than 450,000 distinct CDR3 sequences listed, about 29% are singletons. Germline V lookup: CDR1 SGHTA, CDR2 FQGNSA. This CDR3 has 16 residues. Of note for this clonotype: Its specificity is unknown.

Isolation yielded PBMCs, at least 7 million per sample, in every case. The sample was also linked to a second study, of T cells of mothers and their children. That paper states: Every mother supplied over 9 million TCR beta CDR3 reads and every child around 3 million.

This rearrangement joins TRBV7-2 to TRBJ2-5; TRBD2 agrees at 14 bases. The J call may be mistaken, given a closer DNA end match to TRBJ2-1. This clonotype was obtained from a boy younger than 10 in good health. Material for sequencing was blood. CDR3 region: CASSRRLAGGDAEQFF. CDR3 nucleotides: TGTGCCAGCAGCCGGCGACTAGCGGGAGGGGACGCTGAGCAGTTCTTC.